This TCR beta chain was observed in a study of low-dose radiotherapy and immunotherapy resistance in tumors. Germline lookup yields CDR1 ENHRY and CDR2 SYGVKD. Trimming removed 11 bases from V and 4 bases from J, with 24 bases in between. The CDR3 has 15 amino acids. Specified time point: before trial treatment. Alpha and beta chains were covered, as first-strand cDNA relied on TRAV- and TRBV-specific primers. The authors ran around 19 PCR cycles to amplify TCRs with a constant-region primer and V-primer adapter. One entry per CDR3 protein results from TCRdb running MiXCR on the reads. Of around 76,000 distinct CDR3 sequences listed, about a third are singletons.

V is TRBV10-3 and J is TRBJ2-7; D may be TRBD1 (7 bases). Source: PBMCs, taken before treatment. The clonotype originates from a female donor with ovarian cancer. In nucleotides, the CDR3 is TGTGCCGCCAACGGGGGATCGGGACAGAGATACGAGCAGTACTTC. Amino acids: CAANGGSGQRYEQYF.